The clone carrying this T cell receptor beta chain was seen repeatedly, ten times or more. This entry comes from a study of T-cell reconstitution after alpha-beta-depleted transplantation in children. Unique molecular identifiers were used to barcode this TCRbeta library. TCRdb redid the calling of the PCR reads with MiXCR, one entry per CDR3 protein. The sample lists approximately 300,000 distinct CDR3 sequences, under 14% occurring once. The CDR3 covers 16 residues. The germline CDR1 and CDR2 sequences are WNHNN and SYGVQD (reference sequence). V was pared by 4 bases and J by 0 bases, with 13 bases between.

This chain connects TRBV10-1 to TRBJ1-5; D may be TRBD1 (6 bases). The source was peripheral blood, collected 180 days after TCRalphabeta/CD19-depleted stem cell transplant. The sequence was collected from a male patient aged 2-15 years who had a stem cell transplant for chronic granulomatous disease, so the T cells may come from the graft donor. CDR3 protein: CASSGRDNYSNQPQHF. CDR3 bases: TGCGCCAGCAGTGGTAGGGACAACTATAGCAATCAGCCCCAGCATTTT.